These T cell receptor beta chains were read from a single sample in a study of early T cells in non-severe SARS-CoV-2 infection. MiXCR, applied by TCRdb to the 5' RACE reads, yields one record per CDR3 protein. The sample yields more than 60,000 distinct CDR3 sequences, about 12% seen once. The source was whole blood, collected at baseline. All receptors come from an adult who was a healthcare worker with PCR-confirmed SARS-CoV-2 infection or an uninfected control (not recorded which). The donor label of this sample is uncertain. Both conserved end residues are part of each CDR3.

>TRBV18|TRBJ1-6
CASSPVEGPNSPLHF
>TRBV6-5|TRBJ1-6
CASSYSGTYSPLHF
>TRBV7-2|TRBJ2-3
CASSPLQGEDTQYF
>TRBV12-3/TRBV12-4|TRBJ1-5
CASSISGLATQHF
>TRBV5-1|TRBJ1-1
CASSSGGGTEAFF
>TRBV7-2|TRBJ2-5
CANEGWVYGTQYF
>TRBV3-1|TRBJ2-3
CASSQESNWDTQYF
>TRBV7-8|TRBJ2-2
CASSARGQGAGGELFF
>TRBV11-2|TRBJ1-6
CASSSGGQGRSPLHF
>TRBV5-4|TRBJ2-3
CASSSGSGGAPDTQYF
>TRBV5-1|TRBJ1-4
CASKTDQVNEKLFF
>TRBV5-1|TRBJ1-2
CASSPQGPGSSGYTF
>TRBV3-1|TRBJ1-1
CASSPFGGNTEAFF
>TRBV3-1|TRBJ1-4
CASGGGVANEKLFF
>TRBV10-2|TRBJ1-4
CASSAGLEKLFF
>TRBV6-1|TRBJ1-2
CASRSRPLESNYGYTF
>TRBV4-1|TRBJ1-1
CASSQDRRGPRNTEAFF
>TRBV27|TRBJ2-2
CASTSGGTNTGELFF
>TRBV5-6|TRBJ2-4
CASSPAGNGKNIQYF
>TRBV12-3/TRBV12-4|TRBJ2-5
CASSFQGGSRKYYF
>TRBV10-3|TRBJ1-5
CAIKGQENQPQHF
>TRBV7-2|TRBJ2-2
CASSRSGGGGELFF